This TCR beta chain was identified during a study of cytomegalovirus exposure and HLA in healthy donors. Deletions cut 8 bases from V and 0 bases from J, with 13 bases between. There are 15 residues in the CDR3. CDR1 and CDR2 from the germline V gene are MNHEY and SVGAGI. PCR employed 60 Vbeta and 13 Jbeta primers. Profiled with immunoSEQ multiplex PCR; TCRdb holds only in-frame clones, not every one. Of about 130,000 clones in the sample, around 80% were seen once. The V gene is TRBV6-5, the J gene TRBJ2-2, with a tentative D call TRBD1 (6 bases). Sequencing used PBMCs. The sequence was collected from a woman aged 45-65 years in good health and CMV-seronegative. Here the CDR3 reads CASQGWTANTGELFF. The CDR3 DNA reads TGTGCCAGCCAGGGTTGGACAGCGAACACCGGGGAGCTGTTTTTT.